This T cell receptor beta chain stems from a study of T cells after posttransplantation cyclophosphamide. Study-wide results and limits: Later blood repertoires were often dominated by clones from the donor CD8+ memory compartment.

This clone came up many times. Its specificity is unknown. Some clones are missing from TCRdb's copy, which holds only in-frame ones; the method was immunoSEQ multiplex PCR. The counts give under 40,000 clones, none of them seen only once; 6.7% is held by the top ten. This related bone marrow graft donor gave peripheral blood on the day of marrow donation. The clonotype was recovered from a woman in her fifties or sixties in good health and a related stem cell transplant donor. The sequenced material came from PBMCs.

The CDR3 is CASSTSGQSGDYEQYF. In DNA, the CDR3 is TGTGCCAGCAGCACCTCGGGACAGTCGGGGGACTACGAGCAGTACTTC. The chain uses TRBV7-9 and TRBJ2-7, with a tentative D call TRBD1 (7 bases). Germline CDR1 reads SEHNR; CDR2 reads FQNEAQ (reference sequence). The length of the CDR3 is 16 residues. Between the trimmed V and J ends, which lost 5 bases and 3 bases, there was a span of 20 bases.